This T cell receptor (beta chain) is drawn from a study of cytomegalovirus exposure and HLA in healthy donors. This CDR3 has 17 amino acids. Trimming took off 4 bases at V and 7 bases at J, with 25 bases between the two ends. CDR1 and CDR2 (germline): MNHEY, SMNVEV (reference sequence). In the PCR, 60 Vbeta and 13 Jbeta primers were used. Clones were read by immunoSEQ multiplex PCR, and TCRdb kept only the in-frame ones, dropping some. This sample has 85,000 to 100,000 clones, with around 86% found just once. The clonotype originates from a man aged 30 to 45 in good health and CMV-seropositive. Sequencing was done on a sample of PBMCs. This chain uses TRBV27 with TRBJ2-5; D unresolved. The CDR3 DNA follows: TGTGCCAGCAGTTCCCACGGCTCCGGCGCTCCCCCGGGGACCCAGTACTTC. Protein sequence: CASSSHGSGAPPGTQYF.